This T cell receptor (beta chain) came from a study of cytomegalovirus exposure and HLA in healthy donors. Germline V gene data show CDR1 as SNHLY and CDR2 as FYNNEI. V was pared by 10 bases and J by 11 bases, with 23 bases of the junction left unmatched. CDR3 length equals 17 residues. 13 Jbeta primers and 60 Vbeta primers were used for the PCR. Only in-frame clones appear in the TCRdb table, and some are missing; sequencing was by immunoSEQ multiplex PCR. The table lists about 180,000 clones, around 85% of them singletons, with 1% in the top ten. Input material: PBMCs. V gene TRBV2 combines with J gene TRBJ1-5; 10 bases map to TRBD1. The sequence came from a boy aged 2 to 9 in good health and CMV-seronegative. The CDR3 here is CATSALTGTGAMGAQHF. The CDR3 coding sequence is TGTGCCACGAGTGCCCTCACCGGGACAGGGGCTATGGGGGCCCAGCATTTT.